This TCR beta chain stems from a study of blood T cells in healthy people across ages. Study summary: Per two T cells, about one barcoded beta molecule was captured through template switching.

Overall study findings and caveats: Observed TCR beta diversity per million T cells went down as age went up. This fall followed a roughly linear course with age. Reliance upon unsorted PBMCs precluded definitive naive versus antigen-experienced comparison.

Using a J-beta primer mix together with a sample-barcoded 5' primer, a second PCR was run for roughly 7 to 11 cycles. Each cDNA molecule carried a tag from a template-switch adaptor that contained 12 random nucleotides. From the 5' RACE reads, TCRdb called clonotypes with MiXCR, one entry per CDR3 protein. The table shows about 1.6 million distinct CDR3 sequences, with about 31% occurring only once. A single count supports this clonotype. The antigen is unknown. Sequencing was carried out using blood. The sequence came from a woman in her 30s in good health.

The CDR3 DNA reads as TGCAGTGCCACAGGGGAGAGGTACAATGAGCAGTTCTTC. It codes for CSATGERYNEQFF. The chain has TRBV20-1 and TRBJ2-1, with TRBD1 matching 7 bases. The CDR3 has 13 residues. V lost 6 bases and J lost 4; bases outside the gene matches: 6. CDR1 and CDR2 (germline): DFQATT, SNEGSKA (reference sequence).